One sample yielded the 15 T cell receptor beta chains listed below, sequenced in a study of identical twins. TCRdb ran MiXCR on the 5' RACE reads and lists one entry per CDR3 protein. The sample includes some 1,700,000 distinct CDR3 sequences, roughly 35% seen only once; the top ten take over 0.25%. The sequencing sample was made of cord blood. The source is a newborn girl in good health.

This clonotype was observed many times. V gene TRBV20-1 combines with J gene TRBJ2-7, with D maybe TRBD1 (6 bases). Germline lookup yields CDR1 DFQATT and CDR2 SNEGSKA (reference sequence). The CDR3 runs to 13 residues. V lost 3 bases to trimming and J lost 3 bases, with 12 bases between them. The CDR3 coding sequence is TGCAGTGCTAGTTCCAGGGGTCTCTACGAGCAGTACTTC. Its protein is CSASSRGLYEQYF.

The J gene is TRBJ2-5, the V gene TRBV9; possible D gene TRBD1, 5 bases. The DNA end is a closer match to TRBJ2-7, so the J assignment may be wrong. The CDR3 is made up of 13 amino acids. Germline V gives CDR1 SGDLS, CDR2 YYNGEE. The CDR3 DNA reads TGTGCCAGCAGCCTTCAGCTACAGGACGAGCAGTACTTC. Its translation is CASSLQLQDEQYF.

The CDR3 is CASSLAVGTGLTDTQYF. CDR3 nucleotides: TGCGCCAGCAGCTTGGCCGTGGGTACAGGACTCACAGATACGCAGTATTTT. The gene calls are TRBV5-1 and TRBJ2-3; possibly TRBD1 or TRBD2 for D (5 bases each). V was clipped by 0 bases and J by 2 bases, with 16 bases between them. In germline, CDR1 is SGHRS, CDR2 YFSETQ. There are 17 residues in the CDR3.

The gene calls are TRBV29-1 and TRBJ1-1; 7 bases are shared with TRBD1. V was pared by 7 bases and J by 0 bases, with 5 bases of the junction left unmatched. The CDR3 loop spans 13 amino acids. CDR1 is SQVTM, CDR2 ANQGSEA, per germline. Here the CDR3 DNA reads TGCAGCGCGATGGGACAGATGAACACTGAAGCTTTCTTT. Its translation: CSAMGQMNTEAFF.

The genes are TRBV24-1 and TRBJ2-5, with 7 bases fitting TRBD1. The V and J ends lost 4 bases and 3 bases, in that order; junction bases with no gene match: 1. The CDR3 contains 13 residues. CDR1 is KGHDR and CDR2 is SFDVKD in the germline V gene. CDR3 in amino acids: CATSEGQEETQYF. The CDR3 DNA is TGTGCCACCAGTGAAGGACAGGAAGAGACCCAGTACTTC.

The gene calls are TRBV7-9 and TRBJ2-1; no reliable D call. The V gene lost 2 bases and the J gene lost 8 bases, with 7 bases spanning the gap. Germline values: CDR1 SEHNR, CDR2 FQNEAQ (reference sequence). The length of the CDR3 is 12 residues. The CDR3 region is CASSLRSDEQFF. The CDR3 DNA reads TGTGCCAGCAGCTTACGTTCTGATGAGCAGTTCTTC.

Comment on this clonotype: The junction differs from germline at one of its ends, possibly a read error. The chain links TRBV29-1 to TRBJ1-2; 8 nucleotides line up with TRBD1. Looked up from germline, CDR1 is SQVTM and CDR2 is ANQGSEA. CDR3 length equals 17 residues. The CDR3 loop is CIVSWRASGGFYYGYTF. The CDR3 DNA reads TGCATCGTTTCTTGGAGGGCTTCAGGGGGCTTTTACTATGGCTACACCTTC.

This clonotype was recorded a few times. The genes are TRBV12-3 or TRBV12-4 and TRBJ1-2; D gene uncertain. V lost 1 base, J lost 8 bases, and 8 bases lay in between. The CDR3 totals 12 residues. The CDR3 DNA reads TGTGCCAGCAGTTTAGTTGACACAGGCTACACCTTC. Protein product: CASSLVDTGYTF.

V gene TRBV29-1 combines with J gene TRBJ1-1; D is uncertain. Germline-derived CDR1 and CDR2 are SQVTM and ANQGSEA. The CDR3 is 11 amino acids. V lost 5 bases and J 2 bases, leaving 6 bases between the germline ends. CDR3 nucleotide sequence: TGCAGCGTTAGGCCAAACACTGAAGCTTTCTTT. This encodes CSVRPNTEAFF.

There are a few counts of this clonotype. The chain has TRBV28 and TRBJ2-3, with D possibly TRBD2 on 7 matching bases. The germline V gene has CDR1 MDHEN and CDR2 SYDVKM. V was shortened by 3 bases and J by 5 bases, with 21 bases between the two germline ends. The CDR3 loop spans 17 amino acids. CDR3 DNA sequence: TGTGCCAGCAGTTTTCTGGGGGCGGGAGAATGGGGAGATACGCAGTATTTT. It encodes CASSFLGAGEWGDTQYF.

The CDR3 is CSARNGFDEQFF. The CDR3 nucleotides are TGCAGTGCTAGAAACGGGTTTGATGAGCAGTTCTTC. V usage is TRBV20-1 and J usage is TRBJ2-1, with unresolved D. Trimming stripped 2 bases from V and 8 bases from J, with 10 bases between. Germline lookup yields CDR1 DFQATT and CDR2 SNEGSKA (reference sequence). The CDR3 sequence is 12 residues long.

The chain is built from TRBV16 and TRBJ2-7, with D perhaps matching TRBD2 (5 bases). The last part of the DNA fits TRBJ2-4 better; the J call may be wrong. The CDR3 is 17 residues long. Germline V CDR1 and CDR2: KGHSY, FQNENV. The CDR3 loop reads CASSQRFGGLDKNIQYF. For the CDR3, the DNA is TGTGCCAGCAGCCAAAGGTTTGGAGGTTTGGACAAAAACATTCAGTACTTC.

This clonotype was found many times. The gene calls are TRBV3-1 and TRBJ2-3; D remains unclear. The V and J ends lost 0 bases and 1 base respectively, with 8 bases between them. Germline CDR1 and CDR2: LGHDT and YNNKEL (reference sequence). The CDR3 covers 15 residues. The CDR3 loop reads CASSQDRLRTDTQYF. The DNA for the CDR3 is TGTGCCAGCAGCCAAGATAGGCTACGCACAGATACGCAGTATTTT.

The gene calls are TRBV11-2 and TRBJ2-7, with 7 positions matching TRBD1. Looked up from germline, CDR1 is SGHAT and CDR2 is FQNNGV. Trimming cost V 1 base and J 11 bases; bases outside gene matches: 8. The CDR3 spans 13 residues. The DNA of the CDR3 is TGTGCCAGCAGCTTAGGAACAGGGGCTTTTGAGTACTTC. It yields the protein CASSLGTGAFEYF.

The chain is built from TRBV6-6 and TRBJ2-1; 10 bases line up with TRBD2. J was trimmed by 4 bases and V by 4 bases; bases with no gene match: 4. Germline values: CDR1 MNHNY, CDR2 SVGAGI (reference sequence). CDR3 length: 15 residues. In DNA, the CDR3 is TGTGCCAGCAGTTCCAAGCGGGGGGGTTACAATGAGCAGTTCTTC. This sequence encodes CASSSKRGGYNEQFF.